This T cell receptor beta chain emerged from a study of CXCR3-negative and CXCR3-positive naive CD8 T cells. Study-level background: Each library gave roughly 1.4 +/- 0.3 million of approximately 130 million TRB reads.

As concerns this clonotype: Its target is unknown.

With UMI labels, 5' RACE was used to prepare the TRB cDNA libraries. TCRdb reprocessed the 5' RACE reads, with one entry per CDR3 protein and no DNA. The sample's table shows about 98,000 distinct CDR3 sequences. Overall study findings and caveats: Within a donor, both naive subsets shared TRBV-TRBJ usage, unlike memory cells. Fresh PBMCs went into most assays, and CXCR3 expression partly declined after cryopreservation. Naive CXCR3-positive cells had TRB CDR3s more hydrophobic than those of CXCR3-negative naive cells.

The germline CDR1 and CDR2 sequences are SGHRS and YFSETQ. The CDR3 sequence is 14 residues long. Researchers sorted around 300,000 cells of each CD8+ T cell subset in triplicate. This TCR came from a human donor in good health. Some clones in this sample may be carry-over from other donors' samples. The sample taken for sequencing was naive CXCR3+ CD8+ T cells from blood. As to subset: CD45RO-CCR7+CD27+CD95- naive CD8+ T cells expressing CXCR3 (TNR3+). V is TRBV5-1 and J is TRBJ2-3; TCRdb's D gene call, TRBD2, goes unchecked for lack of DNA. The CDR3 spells CASRVSGGTDTQYF.